Described below is a single T cell receptor beta chain sequence and its context. The sample is drawn from a study of blood T cell repertoires in COVID-19. Study-level background: Samples taken during acute and convalescent COVID-19 were collected in the United States, Italy and Spain. Sources were T cells, B-cell-depleted T cells, or PBMCs; the material itself was cDNA or gDNA.

In the authors' methods: Estimates of nucleated cell counts were drawn from the amplification of reference gene primers. The repertoire was sequenced with immunoSEQ multiplex PCR; TCRdb's copy has only in-frame clones and lacks some. V, J and clone size reflect that table, while D and trimming were determined from the DNA. The data hold around 200,000 clones, with approximately 87% observed a single time. This clonotype was obtained from a man aged 70-80 years with active or convalescent COVID-19. Material: peripheral blood.

The chain's CDR3 is CSVRGSSNSPLHF. CDR3 sequence (DNA): TGCAGCGTCAGGGGGTCAAGCAATTCACCCCTCCACTTT. The J gene is TRBJ1-6, the V gene TRBV29-1; 7 bases line up with TRBD1. Germline V gene lookup returns CDR1 SQVTM and CDR2 ANQGSEA. Trimming cost V 6 bases and J 7 bases; bases outside gene matches: 6. The CDR3 runs to 13 residues.